This T cell receptor beta chain was sequenced during a study of low-dose radiotherapy and immunotherapy resistance in tumors. Sample time point: before trial treatment. Many counts were recorded for this clonotype. TRAV- and TRBV-specific primers primed first-strand cDNA, covering alpha and beta chains. PCR amplification of the TCRs was performed with Phusion for 20 PCR cycles, and it relied on a constant-region primer together with a V-primer adapter. Researchers amplified the isolated mRNA using in vitro transcription. TCRdb fed the reads into MiXCR, producing one record per CDR3 protein. The data hold nearly 95,000 distinct CDR3 sequences, with around 9.2% observed a single time. The germline gives CDR1 MDHEN, CDR2 SYDVKM. CDR3 length: 15 residues. V was cut by 5 bases and J by 4 bases, with 15 bases left in between.

The material sequenced was PBMCs, taken before treatment. V gene TRBV28 combines with J gene TRBJ2-1, with TRBD2 as a possible D gene (6 bases). This clonotype was obtained from a male donor with prostate cancer. The CDR3 bases are TGTGCCAGCAGTCTTCAACTAGCAGGATACAATGAGCAGTTCTTC. Its translation: CASSLQLAGYNEQFF. Supplemented by reference TRBV28 and TRBJ2-1, the full variable domain reads DVKVTQSSRYLVKRTGEKVFLECVQDMDHENMFWYRQDPGLGLRLIYFSYDVKMKEKGDIPEGYSVSREKKERFSLILESASTNQTSMYLCASSLQLAGYNEQFFGPGTRLTVL.